In this sample, the clone carrying this T cell receptor (beta chain) turned up a few times. Its antigen remains unidentified. With a J-beta primer mix and a sample-barcoded 5' primer, a second PCR ran about 7 to 11 cycles. TCRdb called the 5' RACE reads again in MiXCR, with one record for every CDR3 protein. This table holds about 720,000 distinct CDR3 sequences, approximately 21% found once. This sample is part of a study of blood T cells in healthy people across ages. Study results and limitations: Versus aged donors, long-lived donors had higher diversity and more naive CD4+ cells.

Sequencing input: blood. This TCR derives from a man aged 70-80 years in good health.

CDR3 loop: CASSTNRHTEAFF. The CDR3 coding sequence is TGTGCCAGCAGCACCAACAGGCACACTGAAGCTTTCTTT. The V call is TRBV11-1, the J call TRBJ1-1; possibly TRBD1 for D (5 bases). Looked up from germline, CDR1 is SGHAT and CDR2 is FQDESV (reference sequence). The CDR3 has 13 residues. V was trimmed by 5 bases and J by 3 bases, leaving 10 bases between them.